This T cell receptor (beta chain) was captured by sequencing in a study of beta chain features in type 1 diabetes. Study context: Analysis included 100 million to 110 million sorted cells drawn from all samples.

Sorted cells reached over 95% purity in every population. Points from the study as a whole: It was possible that PCR favored shorter templates, equally so in patients and controls. Healthy donors had naive, central memory and Treg TCRB repertoires that appeared less similar than those seen among patients. When Type 1 diabetes patients were examined, their TCRB CDR3s proved moderately but significantly shorter in all four CD4+ subsets.

The ends lost 5 bases at V and 8 bases at J; junction bases unmatched: 4. This CDR3 region has 12 residues. Germline V CDR1 and CDR2: SQVTM, ANQGSEA. Expressed TCRB transcripts were sequenced after all isolated RNA was converted to cDNA. The protocol was immunoSEQ multiplex PCR, while the TCRdb copy is restricted to in-frame clones and leaves out a portion. This table has more than 100,000 clones, 7% to 10% appearing once. This clone was recorded at least ten times. Its antigen is still unknown. The sequencing input was central memory CD4+ T cells from blood. V gene TRBV29-1 combines with J gene TRBJ1-4; TRBD1 matches 8 bases. This clonotype was sampled from a young man with type 1 diabetes. The CDR3 loop is CSVLDREEKLFF. The CDR3 DNA reads as TGCAGCGTTCTGGACAGGGAAGAAAAACTGTTTTTT.